This T cell receptor (beta chain) was obtained from a study of blood T cell repertoires in COVID-19. Study background: T cells, B-cell-depleted T cells, or PBMCs supplied cDNA or gDNA.

CDR1 is KGHSH, CDR2 LQKENI, per germline. V lost 3 bases and J lost 4, with 12 bases in between. CDR3 length: 15 amino acids. The assay was immunoSEQ multiplex PCR, and TCRdb's table has in-frame clones only and misses some. In the table there are about 330,000 clones, about 83% of which are singletons. The V call is TRBV18, the J call TRBJ2-2; D is possibly TRBD2 (6 bases). Sequenced: peripheral blood. This clonotype originated in a woman between 50 and 59 years old with acute or convalescent COVID-19. The CDR3: CASSPWREATGELFF. The CDR3 region has the DNA TGTGCCAGCTCACCTTGGAGGGAAGCCACCGGGGAGCTGTTTTTT.